This T cell receptor (beta chain) emerged from a study of siplizumab effects on memory and regulatory T cells (dated by TCRdb to about 2019). Regarding the complete study: The effect of the anti-CD2 antibody siplizumab on alloreactive T-cell subsets was examined in allogeneic mixed lymphocyte reactions constructed from human PBMCs. Points the paper makes about the study in general: For roughly 80-97% of proliferating CD4+ or CD8+ clones, no naive or memory phenotype could be assigned. Unstimulated naive T cells appeared to be more diverse than memory T cells, and naive cells seemed to make a substantial contribution to the alloresponse. Whether proliferating Tregs from siplizumab cultures actually had suppressive function was not functionally confirmed. Sequences below about 10^-5 frequency were poorly captured, so only a minor fraction of alloreactive clones could be mapped to unstimulated subsets. The cumulative frequency of alloreactive sequences traceable to unstimulated CD4+ memory T cells was significantly reduced by siplizumab. Among mappable alloreactive CD4+ clones, an average Treg-derived fraction of roughly 71% was observed with siplizumab, compared with about 25% in control reactions.

A remark on this clone: Its antigen remains undetermined. Per-nucleotide qualities are absent, and no much larger clonotype sits a single base away.

In three donor pairs, further sequencing was done on unstimulated CD8+ naive, CD4+ memory, CD8+ TEMRA, CD4+ naive and CD8+ effector memory subsets. TCRbeta CDR3 sequencing was performed on sorted unstimulated T cells and on proliferating T cells recovered from mixed lymphocyte reactions. Fresh whole blood from about 10 HLA-typed healthy donors served as the source for isolating PBMCs. The cysteine opens and the phenylalanine closes a CDR3 of 16 amino acids. The sequence is cut down to CDR3 DNA, 48 bases in frame from base 1. In the germline V gene, CDR1 corresponds to SGHVS and CDR2 to FQNEAQ. Trimming at the junction amounts to 5 bases on V and 9 bases on J, and the germline ends lie 23 bases apart. Receptors were amplified or captured by the immunoSEQ multiplex PCR assay. Each sample had some 9.7 x 10^4 TCR templates assayed by the deep sequencing platform. Genomic DNA extracted from sorted T cells was used for TCRbeta CDR3 sequencing. Per the authors' processing: The R programming language was used for clonal analysis of the TCRbeta CDR3 data. Unstimulated samples were compared with post-reaction CFSE-low samples to define alloreactive CD4+ and CD8+ clones. By matching sequences to the repertoires of sorted unstimulated Treg and non-Treg cells, each alloreactive CD4+ clone was assigned a regulatory or non-regulatory origin. The source is immuneACCESS, and TCRdb retained only in-frame sequences with V and J called. Part of the clones is not carried over; for the studies checked, unresolved V genes explain less than half of this, and the remainder is unexplained. V, J and clone size reflect that table, while D and trimming were determined from the DNA. The sample records 60,000 to 80,000 clones, approximately 82% of which are singletons. 3.8% of the sample comes from the top ten.

The V gene is TRBV7-8 and the J gene is TRBJ2-1; tentative D gene TRBD2, with 6 bases matching. Material: memory CD4+ T cells sorted from blood. The cell subset or site label corresponds to: unstimulated CD4+ memory T cells. The clonotype was recovered from a human donor in good health. The sequenced DNA is TGTGCCAGCAGCCCGAGGGACTCGGCGGGGAAGGTTGAGCAGTTCTTC. This gives the protein CASSPRDSAGKVEQFF.